This T cell receptor beta chain appears in the sequencing data of a study of blood T cells in healthy people across ages. Next came a second PCR, run for about 7 to 12 cycles, which used a sample-barcoded 5' primer along with a J-beta primer mix. Each CDR3 protein gets one entry after TCRdb re-called the 5' RACE reads with MiXCR. Of more than 750,000 distinct CDR3 sequences detected, about 28% appear once; the ten largest clones hold roughly 10%. V dropped 1 base and J dropped 2; count of bases not matched to a gene: 9. Germline CDR1 is DFQATT and CDR2 is SNEGSKA (reference sequence). This CDR3 contains 16 residues. The data were also submitted as part of a second study, on T cells of mothers and their children.

This receptor was taken from a woman aged 40 to 50 in good health. The V gene is TRBV20-1, the J gene TRBJ2-7; TRBD1 matches 9 bases. Material: blood. CDR3 coding DNA: TGCAGTGCTAGAGGGTTCAATAGGGACAGGGCCTACGAGCAGTACTTC. It specifies CSARGFNRDRAYEQYF.